The next 30 T cell receptor beta chains were all read from a single sample in a study of shared clonotypes between healthy human individuals. TCRdb's table, derived via immunoSEQ multiplex PCR, lists solely in-frame clones and lacks some. The data contain about 710,000 clones, around 73% of them seen just once; the ten biggest clones take up roughly 1.9%. Input material: memory CD4+ T cells sorted from blood. The subset was: CD45RA-negative fraction. The receptor source for this set is a woman aged 25-40 years in good health.

This clone turned up a few times. The CDR3 DNA is TGTGCCAGCAGCCCCCGCGGGAGACTCTACGAGCAGTACTTC. Its translation is CASSPRGRLYEQYF. The chain is built from TRBV9 and TRBJ2-5, with 7 bases lining up with TRBD2. The better agreement between TRBJ2-7 and the DNA end casts doubt on the J call. Germline V gene sequence: CDR1 SGDLS, CDR2 YYNGEE. The CDR3 is 14 amino acids.

This clone has ten or more counts. V is TRBV2 and J is TRBJ2-6, with D perhaps matching TRBD2 (5 bases). Germline CDR1 SNHLY, CDR2 FYNNEI. The CDR3 runs 13 residues. Trimming stripped 10 bases from V and 4 bases from J, with 11 bases between. CDR3 sequence (DNA): TGTGCCAAGAGGGTCTCCGGGGCCAACGTCCTGACTTTC. It yields the protein CAKRVSGANVLTF.

This clone was found a few times. At the DNA level, this CDR3 is encoded by other sequences in the same sample as well. This chain connects TRBV19 to TRBJ2-7; 7 bases are a match to TRBD2. V was pared by 0 bases and J by 0 bases, with 5 bases of the junction left unmatched. The CDR3 contains 16 residues. Per germline, CDR1 LNHDA and CDR2 SQIVND (reference sequence). CDR3 DNA: TGTGCCAGTAGTATAGATCCGCGCGGGAGCTCCTACGAGCAGTACTTC. This gives the protein CASSIDPRGSSYEQYF.

This clone was seen more than once but under ten times. The chain has TRBV5-1 and TRBJ2-7, with 12 bases fitting TRBD1. This CDR3 region has 17 residues. Losses at the gene ends were 2 bases for V and 2 bases for J; bases not matched to a gene: 8. Per germline, CDR1 SGHRS and CDR2 YFSETQ. The CDR3 DNA reads as TGCGCCAGCAGCTTCTCCCGGGACAGGGGGCGACCCTACGAGCAGTACTTC. Encoded protein: CASSFSRDRGRPYEQYF. Filled out from reference TRBV5-1 and TRBJ2-7, the complete variable domain reads KAGVTQTPRYLIKTRGQQVTLSCSPISGHRSVSWYQQTPGQGLQFLFEYFSETQRNKGNFPGRFSGRQFSNSRSEMNVSTLELGDSALYLCASSFSRDRGRPYEQYFGPGTRLTVT.

The rearrangement links TRBV25-1 to TRBJ2-7; possibly TRBD1 for D (7 bases). Trimming cost V 4 bases and J 4 bases, with 20 bases left between them. CDR1 and CDR2 from the germline V gene are MGHDK and SYGVNS. CDR3 length: 16 amino acids. The CDR3: CASSGPTGLGGYEQYF. DNA for the CDR3: TGTGCCAGCAGTGGACCGACAGGGCTTGGAGGGTACGAGCAGTACTTC.

V is TRBV28 and J is TRBJ2-2; 9 bases are shared with TRBD1. CDR1 MDHEN and CDR2 SYDVKM come from the germline V gene. This CDR3 contains 17 residues. After removal of 2 bases from V and 3 bases from J, the junction contained 7 bases not matched to a gene. This CDR3 is CASSLAMDRGYTGELFF. CDR3 nucleotides: TGTGCCAGCAGTTTAGCCATGGACAGGGGTTACACCGGGGAGCTGTTTTTT.

This chain uses TRBV28 with TRBJ2-1; 12 bases fit TRBD2. Germline CDR1 reads MDHEN; CDR2 reads SYDVKM. The CDR3 consists of 18 residues. V lost 1 base and J lost 6; bases outside the gene matches: 10. The DNA of the CDR3 is TGTGCCAGCAGTTTATCAGTGCTAGCGGGAGGGAGGACCAATGAGCAGTTCTTC. Translating gives CASSLSVLAGGRTNEQFF.

V is TRBV29-1 and J is TRBJ1-2; no firm D call. The CDR3 runs 12 residues. Germline V gives CDR1 SQVTM, CDR2 ANQGSEA. V dropped 0 bases and J dropped 8 bases, with 10 bases sitting between them. The CDR3 loop is CSVEEGRGGYTF. In DNA form, the CDR3 reads TGCAGCGTTGAAGAAGGCAGAGGCGGCTACACCTTC.

The genes are TRBV9 and TRBJ2-6; the D is unclear. Trimming shortened V by 0 bases and J by 0 bases, and 7 bases separated the two germline ends. This CDR3 has 16 residues. CDR1 is SGDLS, CDR2 YYNGEE, per germline. The CDR3 DNA reads as TGTGCCAGCAGCGTAGGAGTCTACTCTGGGGCCAACGTCCTGACTTTC. Translated, it gives CASSVGVYSGANVLTF.

The chain recombines TRBV2 with TRBJ1-5; no clear D. From germline, CDR1 is SNHLY and CDR2 FYNNEI. The CDR3 runs 16 residues. V gave up 5 bases and J gave up 0 bases, with 14 bases separating them. The DNA for the CDR3 is TGTGCCAGCAGTTTGAAGGGCAGTTATAGCAATCAGCCCCAGCATTTT. Its translation is CASSLKGSYSNQPQHF. Full variable domain (remainder filled in from reference TRBV2 and TRBJ1-5): EPEVTQTPSHQVTQMGQEVILRCVPISNHLYFYWYRQILGQKVEFLVSFYNNEISEKSEIFDDQFSVERPDGSNFTLKIRSTKLEDSAMYFCASSLKGSYSNQPQHFGDGTRLSIL.

V gene TRBV10-2 combines with J gene TRBJ1-2, with unresolved D. The CDR3 sequence is 12 residues long. V lost 3 bases, J lost 8 bases, and 10 bases lay in between. CDR1 and CDR2 from the germline V gene are WSHSY and SAAADI. DNA of the CDR3: TGCGCCAGCAGTGATCAAGTAAGAGGCTACACCTTC. Translation gives CASSDQVRGYTF.

This clone was detected many times. The chain carries TRBV29-1 and TRBJ2-1, with 9 bases matching TRBD2. This CDR3 region has 17 residues. Germline V gene data show CDR1 as SQVTM and CDR2 as ANQGSEA. V shed 4 bases, J shed 3 bases, and the junction held 13 bases outside the gene matches. CDR3 sequence (DNA): TGCAGCGTTGTGGTAGCGGGAGCCCGCGTCGGCTACAATGAGCAGTTCTTC. Its protein is CSVVVAGARVGYNEQFF.

There are a few counts of this clone. V gene TRBV28 combines with J gene TRBJ1-5; 7 positions agree with TRBD1. The CDR3 has 15 amino acids. Germline V lookup: CDR1 MDHEN, CDR2 SYDVKM. The junction had 14 bases not matched to a gene; V was cut back by 6 bases and J by 9 bases. CDR3 nucleotide sequence: TGTGCCAGCAGACCTACCGGGACAGCCCTTCGGCCCCAGCATTTT. Its translation is CASRPTGTALRPQHF.

This chain connects TRBV29-1 to TRBJ2-7, with 10 nucleotides matching TRBD1. J gave up 4 bases and V 5 bases, and 14 bases lay outside the gene matches. The V gene's germline CDR1 is SQVTM and CDR2 ANQGSEA. The CDR3 extends over 16 amino acids. The CDR3 DNA is TGCAGCGTTAGGCTAGTTGCTAGGACAGGGGGGTACGAGCAGTACTTC. As protein: CSVRLVARTGGYEQYF.

V gene TRBV7-2 combines with J gene TRBJ2-1; no clear D. CDR3 length equals 14 residues. CDR1 and CDR2 (germline): SGHTA, FQGNSA. V lost 2 bases, J lost 0 bases, and 5 bases lay in between. CDR3 sequence (DNA): TGTGCCAGCAGCTTAAGCAACTCCTACAATGAGCAGTTCTTC. The encoded protein is CASSLSNSYNEQFF.

The rearrangement links TRBV5-1 to TRBJ1-1; no definite D call. Germline CDR1 reads SGHRS; CDR2 reads YFSETQ. There are 14 residues in the CDR3. The V gene lost 5 bases and the J gene lost 1 base, with 12 bases spanning the gap. Here the CDR3 DNA reads TGCGCCAGCAGTAGGATAGGTTCGAACACTGAAGCTTTCTTT. It encodes CASSRIGSNTEAFF. Full variable domain (outside the CDR3, taken from reference TRBV5-1 and TRBJ1-1): KAGVTQTPRYLIKTRGQQVTLSCSPISGHRSVSWYQQTPGQGLQFLFEYFSETQRNKGNFPGRFSGRQFSNSRSEMNVSTLELGDSALYLCASSRIGSNTEAFFGQGTRLTVV.

The rearrangement uses TRBV5-1 and TRBJ2-1, with a weak D call TRBD2 (6 bases). V dropped 3 bases and J dropped 7 bases, with 14 bases sitting between them. CDR3 size: 14 residues. Germline CDR1 and CDR2: SGHRS and YFSETQ. The CDR3 region has the DNA TGCGCCAGCAGCTCCGGGACTGGAGCGAATGAGCAGTTCTTC. It yields the protein CASSSGTGANEQFF.

V is TRBV7-2 and J is TRBJ2-5, with 7 bases matching TRBD1. CDR3 size: 14 residues. Germline trimming cut 5 bases from V and 6 bases from J; bases unmatched to any gene: 9. Germline V gene data show CDR1 as SGHTA and CDR2 as FQGNSA. CDR3 in amino acids: CASSPYGQEQTQYF. CDR3 bases: TGTGCCAGCAGCCCCTACGGACAGGAACAGACCCAGTACTTC. The full variable domain, rest sourced from reference TRBV7-2 and TRBJ2-5, is GAGVSQSPSNKVTEKGKDVELRCDPISGHTALYWYRQSLGQGLEFLIYFQGNSAPDKSGLPSDRFSAERTGGSVSTLTIQRTQQEDSAVYLCASSPYGQEQTQYFGPGTRLLVL.

This rearrangement joins TRBV6-5 to TRBJ2-7; D is possibly TRBD2 (6 bases). The CDR3 has 14 residues. The V and J ends lost 5 bases and 2 bases respectively, with 13 bases between them. The germline CDR1 and CDR2 sequences are MNHEY and SVGAGI. This chain's CDR3 is CASSTGDGAYEQYF. In nucleotides, the CDR3 is TGTGCCAGCAGTACGGGGGACGGAGCCTACGAGCAGTACTTC.

This chain joins TRBV29-1 and TRBJ2-5; 7 bases are a match to TRBD1. Germline CDR1 SQVTM, CDR2 ANQGSEA. Unmatched junction bases numbered 9, after V lost 3 bases and J lost 2 bases. This CDR3 has 15 residues. The CDR3 loop is CSVEGDSAIQETQYF. The CDR3 DNA is TGCAGCGTTGAGGGGGACAGCGCCATTCAAGAGACCCAGTACTTC. The whole variable domain, filled in from reference TRBV29-1 and TRBJ2-5, reads SAVISQKPSRDICQRGTSLTIQCQVDSQVTMMFWYRQQPGQSLTLIATANQGSEATYESGFVIDKFPISRPNLTFSTLTVSNMSPEDSSIYLCSVEGDSAIQETQYFGPGTRLLVL.

The CDR3 reads CASSPGNYGGYTF. CDR3 DNA: TGTGCCAGCAGCCCTGGGAACTATGGAGGCTACACCTTC. The chain is built from TRBV6-6 and TRBJ1-2; D ambiguous. Germline CDR1 reads MNHNY; CDR2 reads SVGAGI (reference sequence). The V and J ends lost 6 bases and 8 bases respectively, with 16 bases between them. There are 13 residues in the CDR3.

V is TRBV5-1 and J is TRBJ2-7; 8 positions match TRBD2. Trimming at V came to 2 bases and at J to 3 bases, leaving 7 bases not matched to a gene. CDR1 and CDR2 (germline): SGHRS, YFSETQ. The CDR3 is made up of 15 amino acids. DNA of the CDR3: TGCGCCAGCAGCTTAGTAGCGGGACCCGACTACGAGCAGTACTTC. Its protein product is CASSLVAGPDYEQYF.

This clone was picked up one time. The chain combines TRBV5-1 with TRBJ2-5, with TRBD2 matching over 9 bases. Germline CDR1 and CDR2: SGHRS and YFSETQ. CDR3 length equals 15 residues. The J segment lost 1 base and the V segment lost 4 bases, leaving 5 bases of the junction unmatched. The CDR3 reads CASSGLAGVQETQYF. In nucleotides, the CDR3 is TGCGCCAGCAGCGGTTTAGCGGGGGTCCAAGAGACCCAGTACTTC. Full variable domain (outside the CDR3, taken from reference TRBV5-1 and TRBJ2-5): KAGVTQTPRYLIKTRGQQVTLSCSPISGHRSVSWYQQTPGQGLQFLFEYFSETQRNKGNFPGRFSGRQFSNSRSEMNVSTLELGDSALYLCASSGLAGVQETQYFGPGTRLLVL.

The chain is built from TRBV27 and TRBJ2-6, with 7 positions matching TRBD2. This CDR3 is built from 17 residues. J gave up 2 bases and V 4 bases, and 8 bases lay outside the gene matches. Germline V gene sequence: CDR1 MNHEY, CDR2 SMNVEV (reference sequence). In DNA form, the CDR3 reads TGTGCCAGCAGTTGGAGTGGGGAGGGCCCTGGGGCCAACGTCCTGACTTTC. Translation gives CASSWSGEGPGANVLTF. The full variable domain, in which reference TRBV27 and TRBJ2-6 provide the parts outside the CDR3, is EAQVTQNPRYLITVTGKKLTVTCSQNMNHEYMSWYRQDPGLGLRQIYYSMNVEVTDKGDVPEGYKVSRKEKRNFPLILESPSPNQTSLYFCASSWSGEGPGANVLTFGAGSRLTVL.

V usage is TRBV28 and J usage is TRBJ2-7; weak D call: TRBD2 (5 bases). Deletions cut 2 bases from V and 3 bases from J, with 14 bases between. Germline CDR1 and CDR2: MDHEN and SYDVKM. This CDR3 comprises 15 residues. CDR3 amino acids: CASSLVDAEGYEQYF. As DNA, the CDR3 is TGTGCCAGCAGTTTAGTGGACGCTGAGGGCTACGAGCAGTACTTC.

The gene calls are TRBV7-6 and TRBJ2-5, with 7 positions matching TRBD1. Losses at the gene ends were 5 bases for V and 5 bases for J; bases not matched to a gene: 14. This CDR3 contains 16 residues. CDR1 SGHVS and CDR2 FNYEAQ come from the germline V gene. CDR3 in DNA: TGTGCCAGCAGCCAGAGATACAGGGGTTCTGGCGAGACCCAGTACTTC. The encoded protein is CASSQRYRGSGETQYF.

As concerns this clone: A much larger clone differs by one base, so this may be a read error. This same CDR3 is encoded by further DNA sequences in the sample. This sequence joins TRBV28 and TRBJ1-5, with D unresolved. This CDR3 has 16 residues. CDR1 and CDR2 from the germline V gene are MDHEN and SYDVKM. Trimming shortened V by 9 bases and J by 0 bases, and 18 bases separated the two germline ends. The CDR3 region has the DNA TGTGCCAGTAGTCGCTCCTACCAATATAGCAATCAGCCCCAGCATTTT. It is translated as CASSRSYQYSNQPQHF.

This chain connects TRBV7-9 to TRBJ2-1; no clear D gene. Germline V CDR1 and CDR2: SEHNR, FQNEAQ (reference sequence). The CDR3 consists of 12 residues. Trimming pared 3 bases from V and 7 bases from J, leaving 7 bases between. The CDR3, as DNA: TGTGCCAGCAGCTTCGGAGTAAATGAGCAGTTCTTC. Amino acid sequence: CASSFGVNEQFF. Full variable domain (outside the CDR3, taken from reference TRBV7-9 and TRBJ2-1): DTGVSQNPRHKITKRGQNVTFRCDPISEHNRLYWYRQTLGQGPEFLTYFQNEAQLEKSRLLSDRFSAERPKGSFSTLEIQRTEQGDSAMYLCASSFGVNEQFFGPGTRLTVL.

The rearrangement uses TRBV5-1 and TRBJ2-3, with 8 bases matching TRBD2. Per germline, CDR1 SGHRS and CDR2 YFSETQ. J was trimmed by 0 bases and V by 4 bases; bases with no gene match: 4. This CDR3 region has 15 residues. The CDR3 here is CASSPTSGSTDTQYF. CDR3 nucleotides: TGCGCCAGCAGCCCCACTAGCGGTAGCACAGATACGCAGTATTTT.

V and J are TRBV5-8 and TRBJ1-2; D is undetermined. CDR1 and CDR2 from the germline V gene are SGHTS and YDEGEE. The CDR3 runs to 13 residues. V lost 2 bases to trimming and J lost 5 bases, with 10 bases between them. The CDR3: CASSFGPEYGYTF. CDR3 bases: TGTGCCAGCAGCTTTGGGCCCGAATATGGCTACACCTTC. Based on the CDR3 plus reference TRBV5-8 and TRBJ1-2, the full variable domain is EAGVTQSPTHLIKTRGQQATLRCSPISGHTSVYWYQQALGLGLQFLLWYDEGEERNRGNFPPRFSGRQFPNYSSELNVNALELEDSALYLCASSFGPEYGYTFGSGTRLTVV.